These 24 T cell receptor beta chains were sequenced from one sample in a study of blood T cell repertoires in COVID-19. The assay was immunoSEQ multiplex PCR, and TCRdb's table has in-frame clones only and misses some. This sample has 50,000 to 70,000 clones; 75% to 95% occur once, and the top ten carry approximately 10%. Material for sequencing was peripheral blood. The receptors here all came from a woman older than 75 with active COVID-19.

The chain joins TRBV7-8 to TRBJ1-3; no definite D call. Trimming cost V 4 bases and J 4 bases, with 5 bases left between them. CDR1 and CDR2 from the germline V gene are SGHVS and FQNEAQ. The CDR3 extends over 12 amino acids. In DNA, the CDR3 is TGTGCCAGCAGCTCGTTGGGAAACACCATATATTTT. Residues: CASSSLGNTIYF.

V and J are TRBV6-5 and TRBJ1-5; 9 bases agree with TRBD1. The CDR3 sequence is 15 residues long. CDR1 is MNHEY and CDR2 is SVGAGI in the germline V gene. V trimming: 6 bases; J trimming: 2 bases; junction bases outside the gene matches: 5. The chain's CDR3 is CASRPRDRGNQPQHF. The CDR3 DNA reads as TGTGCCAGCAGGCCCCGGGACAGGGGCAATCAGCCCCAGCATTTT.

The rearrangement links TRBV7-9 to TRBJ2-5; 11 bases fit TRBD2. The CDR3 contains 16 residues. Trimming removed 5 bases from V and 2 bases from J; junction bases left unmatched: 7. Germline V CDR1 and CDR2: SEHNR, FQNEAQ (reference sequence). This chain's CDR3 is CASSAHSGGAQETQYF. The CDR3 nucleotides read TGTGCCAGCAGCGCCCATAGCGGGGGGGCTCAAGAGACCCAGTACTTC.

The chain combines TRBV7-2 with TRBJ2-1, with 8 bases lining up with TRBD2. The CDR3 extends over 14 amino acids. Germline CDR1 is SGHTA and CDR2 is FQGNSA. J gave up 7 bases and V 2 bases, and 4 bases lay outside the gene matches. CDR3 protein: CASSLIRGGNEQFF. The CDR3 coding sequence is TGTGCCAGCAGCTTAATTCGGGGGGGGAATGAGCAGTTCTTC.

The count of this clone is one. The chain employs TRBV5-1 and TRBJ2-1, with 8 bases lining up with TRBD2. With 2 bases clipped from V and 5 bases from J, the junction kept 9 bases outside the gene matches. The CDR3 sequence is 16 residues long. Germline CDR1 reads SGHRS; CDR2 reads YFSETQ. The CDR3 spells CASSFEPRAGDNEQFF. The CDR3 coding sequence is TGCGCCAGCAGCTTTGAACCGAGAGCGGGGGACAATGAGCAGTTCTTC.

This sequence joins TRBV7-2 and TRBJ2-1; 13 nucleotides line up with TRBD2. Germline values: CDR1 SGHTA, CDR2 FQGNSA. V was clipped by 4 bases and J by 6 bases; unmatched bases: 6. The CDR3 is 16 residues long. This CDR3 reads CASSSRTSGRGNEQFF. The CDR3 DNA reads TGTGCCAGCAGCTCAAGGACTAGCGGGAGAGGCAATGAGCAGTTCTTC.

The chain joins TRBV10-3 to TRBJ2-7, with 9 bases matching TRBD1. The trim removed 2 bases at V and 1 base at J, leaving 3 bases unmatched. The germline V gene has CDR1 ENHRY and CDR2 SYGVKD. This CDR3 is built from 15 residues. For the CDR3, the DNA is TGTGCCATCAGTGAGGGGACAGGGCAGTCCTACGAGCAGTACGTC. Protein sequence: CAISEGTGQSYEQYV.

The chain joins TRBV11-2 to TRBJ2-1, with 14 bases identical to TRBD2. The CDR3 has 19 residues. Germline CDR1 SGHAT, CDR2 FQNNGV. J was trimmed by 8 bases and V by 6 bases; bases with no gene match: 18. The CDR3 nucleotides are TGTGCCAGCAGATCCAATCCGGGAATAGGGACTAGCGGGAGAGATGAGCAGTTCTTC. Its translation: CASRSNPGIGTSGRDEQFF.

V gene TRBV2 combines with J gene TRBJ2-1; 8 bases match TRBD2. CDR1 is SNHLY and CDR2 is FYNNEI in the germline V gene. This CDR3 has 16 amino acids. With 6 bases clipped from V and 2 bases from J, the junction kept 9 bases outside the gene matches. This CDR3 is CASRTIYGGAYNEQFF. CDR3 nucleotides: TGTGCCAGCAGAACCATTTACGGGGGGGCCTACAATGAGCAGTTCTTC.

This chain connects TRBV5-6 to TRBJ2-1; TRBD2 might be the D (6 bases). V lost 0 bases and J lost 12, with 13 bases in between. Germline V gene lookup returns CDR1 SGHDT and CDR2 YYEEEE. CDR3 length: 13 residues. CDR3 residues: CASSLEWEAGQFF. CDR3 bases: TGTGCCAGCAGCTTGGAATGGGAGGCTGGGCAGTTCTTC.

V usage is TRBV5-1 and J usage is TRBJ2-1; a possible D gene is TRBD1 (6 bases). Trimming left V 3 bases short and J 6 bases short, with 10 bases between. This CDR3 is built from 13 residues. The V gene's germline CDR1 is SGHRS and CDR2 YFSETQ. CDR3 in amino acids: CASSWDNANEQFF. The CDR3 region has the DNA TGCGCCAGCAGCTGGGACAACGCCAATGAGCAGTTCTTC.

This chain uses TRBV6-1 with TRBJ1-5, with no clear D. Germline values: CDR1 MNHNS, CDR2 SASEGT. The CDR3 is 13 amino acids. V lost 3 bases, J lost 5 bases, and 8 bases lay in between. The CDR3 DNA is TGTGCCAGCAGTGAGGCAGTGCATCAGCCCCAGCATTTT. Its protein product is CASSEAVHQPQHF.

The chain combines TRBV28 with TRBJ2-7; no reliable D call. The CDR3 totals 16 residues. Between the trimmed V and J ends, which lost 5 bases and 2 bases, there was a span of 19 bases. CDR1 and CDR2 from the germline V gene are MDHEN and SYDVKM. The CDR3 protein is CASSMSERYPTYEQYV. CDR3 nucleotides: TGTGCCAGCAGTATGTCGGAGCGCTACCCAACCTACGAGCAGTACGTC.

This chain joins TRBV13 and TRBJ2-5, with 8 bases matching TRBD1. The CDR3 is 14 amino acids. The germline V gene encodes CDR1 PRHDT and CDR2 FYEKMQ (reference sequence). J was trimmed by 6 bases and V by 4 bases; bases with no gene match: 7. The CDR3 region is CASSSSGGVKTQYF. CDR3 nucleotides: TGTGCCAGCAGCTCCTCAGGGGGCGTAAAGACCCAGTACTTC.

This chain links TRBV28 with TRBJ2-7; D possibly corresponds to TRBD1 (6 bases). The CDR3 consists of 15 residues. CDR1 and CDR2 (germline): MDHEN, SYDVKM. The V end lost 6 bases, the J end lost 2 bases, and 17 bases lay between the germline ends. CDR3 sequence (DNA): TGTGCCAGCAGCCCTGCCCCCGACAGGACCTACGAGCAGTACTTC. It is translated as CASSPAPDRTYEQYF.

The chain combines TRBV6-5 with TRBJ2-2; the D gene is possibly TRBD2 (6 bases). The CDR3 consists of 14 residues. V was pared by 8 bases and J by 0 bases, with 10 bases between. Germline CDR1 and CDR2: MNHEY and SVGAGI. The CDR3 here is CASGGTANTGELFF. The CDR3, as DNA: TGTGCCAGCGGCGGGACCGCGAACACCGGGGAGCTGTTTTTT.

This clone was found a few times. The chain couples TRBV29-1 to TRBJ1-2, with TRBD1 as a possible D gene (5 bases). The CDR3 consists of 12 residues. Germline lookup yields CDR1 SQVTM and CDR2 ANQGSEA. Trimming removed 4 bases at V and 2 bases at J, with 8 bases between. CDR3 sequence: CSVAPGNYGYTF. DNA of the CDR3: TGCAGCGTTGCGCCAGGGAACTATGGCTACACCTTC.

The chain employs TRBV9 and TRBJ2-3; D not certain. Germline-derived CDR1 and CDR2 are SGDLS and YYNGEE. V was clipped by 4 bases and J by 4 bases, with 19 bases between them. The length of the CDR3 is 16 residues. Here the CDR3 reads CASSPTPSVRADTQYF. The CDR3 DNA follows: TGTGCCAGCAGCCCAACGCCCAGCGTTCGAGCAGATACGCAGTATTTT.

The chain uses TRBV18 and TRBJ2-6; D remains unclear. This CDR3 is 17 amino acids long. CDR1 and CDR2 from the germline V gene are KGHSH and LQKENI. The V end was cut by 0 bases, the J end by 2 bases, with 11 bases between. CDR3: CASSPPQASTGANVLTF. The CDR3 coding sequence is TGTGCCAGCTCACCACCCCAGGCATCCACTGGGGCCAACGTCCTGACTTTC.

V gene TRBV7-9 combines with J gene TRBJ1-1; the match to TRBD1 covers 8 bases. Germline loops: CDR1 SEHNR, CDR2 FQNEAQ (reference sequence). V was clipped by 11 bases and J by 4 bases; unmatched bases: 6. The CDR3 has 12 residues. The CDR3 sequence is CAGDRSGTEAFF. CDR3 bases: TGTGCCGGGGACAGGTCTGGCACTGAAGCTTTCTTT.

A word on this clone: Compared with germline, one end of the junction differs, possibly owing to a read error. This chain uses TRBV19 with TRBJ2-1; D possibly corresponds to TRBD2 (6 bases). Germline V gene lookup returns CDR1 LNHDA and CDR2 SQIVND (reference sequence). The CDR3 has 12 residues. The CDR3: CASSRVGTGQFF. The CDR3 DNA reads TGTGCCAGCAGTAGGGTCGGGACTGGGCAGTTCTTC.

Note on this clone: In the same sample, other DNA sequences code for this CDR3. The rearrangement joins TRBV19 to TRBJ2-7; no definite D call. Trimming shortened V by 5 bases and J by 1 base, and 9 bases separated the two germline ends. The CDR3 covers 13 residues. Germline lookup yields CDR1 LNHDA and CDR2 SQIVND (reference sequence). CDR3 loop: CASSLSRSYEQYF. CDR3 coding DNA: TGTGCCAGTAGTCTTTCTAGATCCTACGAGCAGTACTTC.

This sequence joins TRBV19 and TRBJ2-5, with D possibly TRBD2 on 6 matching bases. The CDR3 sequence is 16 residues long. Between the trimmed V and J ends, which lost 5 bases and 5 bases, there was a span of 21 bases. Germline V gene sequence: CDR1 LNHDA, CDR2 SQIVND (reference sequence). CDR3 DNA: TGTGCCAGTAGTCCCCAGCCGGGACTCGGGTGGGAGACCCAGTACTTC. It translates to CASSPQPGLGWETQYF.

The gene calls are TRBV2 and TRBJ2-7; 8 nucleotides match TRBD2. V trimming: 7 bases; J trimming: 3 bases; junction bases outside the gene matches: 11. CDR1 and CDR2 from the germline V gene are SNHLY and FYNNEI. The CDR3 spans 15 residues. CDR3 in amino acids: CASTTGPGGYYEQYV. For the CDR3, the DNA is TGTGCCAGCACTACGGGCCCGGGAGGGTACTACGAGCAGTACGTC.